The 9 T cell receptor beta chains given below trace back to one sample, sequenced in a study of T cells in Graves' hyperthyroidism and ophthalmopathy. What was amplified from RNA transcripts were TCR beta CDR3 regions. A set of HTBI primers served as the primers for a first-round RT-PCR of the TCR CDR3. TCRdb re-analysed the multiplex PCR reads in MiXCR, keeping a single row per CDR3 protein. The sample records over 650,000 distinct CDR3 sequences, less than 45% being singletons. The sequencing sample was made of peripheral blood or thyroid tissue (not recorded which). The receptors derive from an adult man with Graves' disease, either hyperthyroidism or ophthalmopathy (not recorded which).

The rearrangement uses TRBV9 and TRBJ1-1; no firm D call. The CDR3 has 14 residues. Trimming shortened V by 4 bases and J by 1 base, and 11 bases separated the two germline ends. The germline gives CDR1 SGDLS, CDR2 YYNGEE. The DNA of the CDR3 is TGTGCCAGCAGCCACTTTTTAGGGAACACTGAAGCTTTCTTT. Translating it yields CASSHFLGNTEAFF.

The chain is built from TRBV10-2 and TRBJ2-5; perhaps TRBD1 as D (5 bases). With 7 bases removed from V and 2 bases from J, the gap between germline ends came to 8 bases. CDR1 and CDR2 (germline): WSHSY, SAAADI. The CDR3 runs 12 residues. The CDR3 DNA sequence: TGCGCCAGCAACCCAGGGCAAGAGACCCAGTACTTC. It is translated as CASNPGQETQYF.

The rearrangement joins TRBV20-1 to TRBJ1-4; D not resolved. Per the germline V gene, CDR1 is DFQATT and CDR2 is SNEGSKA (reference sequence). The CDR3 runs to 14 residues. V shed 6 bases and J shed 0 bases, with 11 bases lying between them. CDR3 region: CSAQSHATNEKLFF. The CDR3 coding sequence is TGCAGTGCACAAAGCCATGCAACTAATGAAAAACTGTTTTTT.

CDR3 nucleotides: TGCAGTGCTAAACAGGGGGATAATAGCAATCAGCCCCAGCATTTT. As protein: CSAKQGDNSNQPQHF. The chain carries TRBV20-1 and TRBJ1-5; 8 nucleotides line up with TRBD1. The J segment lost 0 bases and the V segment lost 4 bases, leaving 5 bases of the junction unmatched. This CDR3 has 15 amino acids. Germline V gene sequence: CDR1 DFQATT, CDR2 SNEGSKA (reference sequence).

The table lists this clonotype with many counts. V usage is TRBV15 and J usage is TRBJ1-2; 7 bases align to TRBD1. Trimming removed 5 bases from V and 4 bases from J; junction bases left unmatched: 7. CDR3 length equals 14 residues. Germline-derived CDR1 and CDR2 are LNHNV and YYDKDF (reference sequence). CDR3 coding DNA: TGTGCCACCAGCCCCGACAGGGAGGTCTATGGCTACACCTTC. It specifies CATSPDREVYGYTF.

The rearrangement joins TRBV7-2 to TRBJ1-6, with TRBD1 matching 9 bases. The V segment lost 5 bases and the J segment 10 bases; nucleotides outside the gene matches: 6. The CDR3 runs to 14 residues. CDR1 is SGHTA, CDR2 FQGNSA, per germline. The CDR3 loop is CASSGGQGDSPLHF. The CDR3 DNA reads as TGTGCCAGCAGCGGGGGACAGGGAGACTCACCCCTCCACTTT. The variable domain in full, completed from reference TRBV7-2 and TRBJ1-6, reads GAGVSQSPSNKVTEKGKDVELRCDPISGHTALYWYRQSLGQGLEFLIYFQGNSAPDKSGLPSDRFSAERTGGSVSTLTIQRTQQEDSAVYLCASSGGQGDSPLHFGNGTRLTVT.

This chain joins TRBV5-6 and TRBJ2-5, with a possible D match to TRBD1 (7 bases). Trimming pared 4 bases from V and 3 bases from J, leaving 16 bases between. The CDR3 runs 15 residues. Germline CDR1 reads SGHDT; CDR2 reads YYEEEE. The CDR3 loop is CASSLPTGRKETQYF. For the CDR3, the DNA is TGTGCCAGCAGCCTACCGACAGGGAGGAAAGAGACCCAGTACTTC.

The J gene is TRBJ2-7, the V gene TRBV2; D remains ambiguous. The CDR3 runs 13 residues. CDR1 and CDR2 from the germline V gene are SNHLY and FYNNEI. Between the trimmed V and J ends, which lost 8 bases and 3 bases, there was a span of 14 bases. The CDR3 sequence: CASGGPPLYEQYF. The CDR3 DNA follows: TGTGCCAGCGGCGGACCCCCCCTCTACGAGCAGTACTTC.

V gene TRBV12-3 or TRBV12-4 combines with J gene TRBJ1-1; TRBD1 aligns across 8 bases. V shed 6 bases and J 3 bases; nucleotides not matched to a gene: 9. The CDR3 runs to 15 residues. The CDR3 DNA is TGTGCCAGCAGCCTCGGACAGGGCCTTTACACTGAAGCTTTCTTT. Protein: CASSLGQGLYTEAFF.